The T cell receptor (beta chain) described here comes from a study of blood T cells in healthy people across ages. It was ten milliliters of peripheral blood that were drawn from each donor. Samples each had at least 6 micrograms of total RNA extracted. The authors ran a second PCR of roughly 7 to 11 cycles using a sample-barcoded 5' primer and a J-beta primer mix. Each cDNA was tagged by a template-switch adaptor containing 12 random nucleotides. TCRdb passed the 5' RACE reads through MiXCR, listing each CDR3 protein once. The table shows around 990,000 distinct CDR3 sequences, with less than 25% occurring only once. Per germline, CDR1 LNHDA and CDR2 SQIVND (reference sequence). The CDR3 runs 13 residues. This clonotype was seen a handful of times. One junction end does not reproduce the germline sequence, and a read error may be involved. These records were also assigned to another study, of T cells of mothers and their children.

The receptor's source is a girl aged 2 to 10 in good health. The V and J genes are TRBV19 and TRBJ2-1; the D is unclear. What was sequenced was blood. CDR3 sequence reads: CASSNILYDEQFF. The DNA for the CDR3 is TGTGCCAGTAGTAACATACTCTACGATGAGCAGTTCTTC.